The clone carrying this TCR beta chain was counted once. CDR1 is MNHEY and CDR2 is SVGAGI in the germline V gene. V was clipped by 5 bases and J by 4 bases, with 12 bases between them. The CDR3 has 14 amino acids. Assay: immunoSEQ multiplex PCR; the TCRdb copy retains only in-frame clones and omits some. The sample yields 91,000 or so clones, more than 75% seen once. The entry originates in a study of OX40 agonist ivuxolimab in advanced cancers. Across the whole study: The patients got ivuxolimab, which is an agonistic anti-OX40 (CD134) antibody.

This receptor was identified in an adult with an advanced solid tumor such as melanoma, head and neck, liver or kidney cancer. The starting material was CD4+ or CD8+ T cells sorted from blood, obtained in a trial of the OX40 agonist ivuxolimab. This rearrangement joins TRBV6-5 to TRBJ2-1, with unresolved D. The CDR3 here is CASSRPLGYNEQFF. The CDR3 DNA reads as TGTGCCAGCAGTCGACCTCTAGGGTACAATGAGCAGTTCTTC.